Listed here are 22 T cell receptor beta chains from one sample, sequenced in a study of control samples from healthy donors and cancer patients. Clones were read by immunoSEQ multiplex PCR, and TCRdb kept only the in-frame ones, dropping some. Altogether roughly 120,000 clones are present, roughly 84% being singletons, with the ten largest covering roughly 3.2%. The sequencing input was blood. The source of these receptors is a man in his fifties or sixties in good health.

This clone was seen a single time. The gene calls are TRBV30 and TRBJ2-7; TRBD1 agrees at 7 bases. CDR3 length equals 11 residues. Germline values: CDR1 GTSNPN, CDR2 SVGIG (reference sequence). The V segment lost 3 bases and the J segment 10 bases; nucleotides outside the gene matches: 6. The CDR3 coding sequence is TGTGCCTGGAGGACCCAGGGGGTTCAGTACTTC. As protein: CAWRTQGVQYF.

The CDR3, as DNA: TGTGCCAGCAGCCACCACAGGCCAGAAGCAACTAATGAAAAACTGTTTTTT. The encoded protein is CASSHHRPEATNEKLFF. The chain uses TRBV13 and TRBJ1-4, with D possibly matching TRBD1 (5 bases). The CDR3 runs 17 residues. Trimming stripped 5 bases from V and 0 bases from J, with 16 bases between. Germline CDR1 is PRHDT and CDR2 is FYEKMQ (reference sequence).

V and J are TRBV27 and TRBJ2-3; tentatively, D is TRBD2 (5 bases). This CDR3 contains 14 residues. V shed 1 base and J shed 2 bases, with 7 bases lying between them. Germline CDR1 reads MNHEY; CDR2 reads SMNVEV (reference sequence). This CDR3 reads CASSLLEDTDTQYF. CDR3 in DNA: TGTGCCAGCAGTTTATTGGAGGACACAGATACGCAGTATTTT.

The rearrangement joins TRBV5-5 to TRBJ1-6; weak D call: TRBD1 (6 bases). V lost 2 bases and J 8 bases, leaving 14 bases between the germline ends. CDR1 is SGHKS, CDR2 YYEKEE, per germline (reference sequence). The CDR3 is made up of 15 amino acids. CDR3 sequence: CASSLTGSGYSPLHF. CDR3 DNA sequence: TGTGCCAGCAGCTTAACAGGGTCAGGTTATTCACCCCTCCACTTT. The variable domain in full, with the rest retrieved from reference TRBV5-5 and TRBJ1-6, is DAGVTQSPTHLIKTRGQQVTLRCSPISGHKSVSWYQQVLGQGPQFIFQYYEKEERGRGNFPDRFSARQFPNYSSELNVNALLLGDSALYLCASSLTGSGYSPLHFGNGTRLTVT.

The chain is built from TRBV6-6 and TRBJ2-2; D possibly corresponds to TRBD2 (5 bases). V gave up 0 bases and J gave up 6 bases, with 11 bases separating them. The CDR3 has 15 residues. Germline loops: CDR1 MNHNY, CDR2 SVGAGI (reference sequence). The DNA of the CDR3 is TGTGCCAGCAGTTACTCTGCTAGCCGGGCCGGGGAGCTGTTTTTT. This gives the protein CASSYSASRAGELFF.

V gene TRBV5-1 combines with J gene TRBJ2-2; D not resolved. CDR1 and CDR2 (germline): SGHRS, YFSETQ. Trimming removed 4 bases from V and 1 base from J, with 11 bases in between. CDR3 length equals 15 residues. The CDR3 sequence: CASSQDKGNTGELFF. The CDR3, as DNA: TGCGCCAGCAGCCAAGACAAGGGGAACACCGGGGAGCTGTTTTTT.

The rearrangement uses TRBV19 and TRBJ2-2; D is unresolved. The CDR3 loop spans 14 amino acids. CDR1 is LNHDA, CDR2 SQIVND, per germline (reference sequence). Trimming took off 9 bases at V and 0 bases at J, with 11 bases between the two ends. The CDR3 coding sequence is TGTGCCAGCGGGCCTCCCTCGAACACCGGGGAGCTGTTTTTT. As protein: CASGPPSNTGELFF.

The chain recombines TRBV9 with TRBJ2-3; a possible D gene is TRBD2 (6 bases). CDR1 SGDLS and CDR2 YYNGEE come from the germline V gene. CDR3 length: 16 amino acids. With 4 bases removed from V and 0 bases from J, the gap between germline ends came to 15 bases. CDR3 in DNA: TGTGCCAGCAGCCCGCGCCTCAGCGGGAGCACAGATACGCAGTATTTT. It translates to CASSPRLSGSTDTQYF. Full variable domain (outside the CDR3, taken from reference TRBV9 and TRBJ2-3): DSGVTQTPKHLITATGQRVTLRCSPRSGDLSVYWYQQSLDQGLQFLIQYYNGEERAKGNILERFSAQQFPDLHSELNLSSLELGDSALYFCASSPRLSGSTDTQYFGPGTRLTVL.

This chain connects TRBV11-3 to TRBJ2-7; D is ambiguous. This CDR3 comprises 12 residues. The V end was cut by 8 bases, the J end by 4 bases, with 12 bases between. From germline, CDR1 is SGHNT and CDR2 YENEEA. The CDR3 sequence: CASGLAVYEQYF. Here the CDR3 DNA reads TGTGCCAGCGGGTTGGCAGTTTACGAGCAGTACTTC.

The chain employs TRBV27 and TRBJ1-1; 9 bases are a match to TRBD1. CDR3 size: 17 residues. V was pared by 4 bases and J by 3 bases, with 12 bases of the junction left unmatched. Germline CDR1 is MNHEY and CDR2 is SMNVEV (reference sequence). CDR3 bases: TGTGCCAGCAGTTCATCGGGACAGGGTTTTCGGGACACTGAAGCTTTCTTT. Translation gives CASSSSGQGFRDTEAFF.

V gene TRBV28 combines with J gene TRBJ1-4; D is undetermined. This CDR3 is 15 amino acids long. CDR1 is MDHEN and CDR2 is SYDVKM in the germline V gene. V lost 2 bases and J lost 8, with 15 bases in between. CDR3 coding DNA: TGTGCCAGCAGTTTAAAACTAGAAACGCGAGAAAAACTGTTTTTT. Protein product: CASSLKLETREKLFF.

The chain recombines TRBV24-1 with TRBJ2-2, with 8 bases fitting TRBD1. The CDR3 spans 17 residues. CDR1 and CDR2 from the germline V gene are KGHDR and SFDVKD. Losses at the gene ends were 3 bases for V and 6 bases for J; bases not matched to a gene: 11. The CDR3 spells CATSDPGAGGVPGELFF. CDR3 sequence (DNA): TGTGCCACCAGTGATCCAGGGGCAGGGGGCGTCCCCGGGGAGCTGTTTTTT.

The chain's CDR3 is CSASPDRYGYTF. CDR3 coding DNA: TGCAGTGCTAGTCCGGACAGATATGGCTACACCTTC. The chain employs TRBV20-1 and TRBJ1-2, with a possible D match to TRBD1 (6 bases). The CDR3 contains 12 residues. CDR1 is DFQATT and CDR2 is SNEGSKA in the germline V gene (reference sequence). Trimming shortened V by 3 bases and J by 5 bases, and 10 bases separated the two germline ends.

The chain combines TRBV30 with TRBJ1-4; D is unclear. This CDR3 has 14 residues. The V gene's germline CDR1 is GTSNPN and CDR2 SVGIG (reference sequence). The ends were cut back, 0 bases at V and 3 bases at J, with 8 bases in the middle. Written as DNA, the CDR3 is TGTGCCTGGAGTGTTGATGGCCCTAATGAAAAACTGTTTTTT. It yields the protein CAWSVDGPNEKLFF. The variable domain in full, completed from reference TRBV30 and TRBJ1-4, reads SQTIHQWPATLVQPVGSPLSLECTVEGTSNPNLYWYRQAAGRGLQLLFYSVGIGQISSEVPQNLSASRPQDRQFILSSKKLLLSDSGFYLCAWSVDGPNEKLFFGSGTQLSVL.

The V call is TRBV19, the J call TRBJ1-1; D remains ambiguous. The germline gives CDR1 LNHDA, CDR2 SQIVND (reference sequence). This CDR3 region has 14 residues. V dropped 6 bases and J dropped 6 bases, with 17 bases sitting between them. The CDR3 sequence: CASSPLLGGSEAFF. DNA for the CDR3: TGTGCCAGTAGCCCCCTTTTGGGCGGGTCTGAAGCTTTCTTT. The full variable domain, its missing parts supplied by reference TRBV19 and TRBJ1-1, is DGGITQSPKYLFRKEGQNVTLSCEQNLNHDAMYWYRQDPGQGLRLIYYSQIVNDFQKGDIAEGYSVSREKKESFPLTVTSAQKNPTAFYLCASSPLLGGSEAFFGQGTRLTVV.

The chain joins TRBV7-9 to TRBJ1-2; tentative D call: TRBD1 (6 bases). Per germline, CDR1 SEHNR and CDR2 FQNEAQ (reference sequence). Deletions cut 1 base from V and 5 bases from J, with 20 bases between. This CDR3 contains 17 residues. CDR3 DNA: TGTGCCAGCAGCTTAGTGGGCTCCCGACAGGACCCATATGGCTACACCTTC. Translating gives CASSLVGSRQDPYGYTF.

This chain joins TRBV9 and TRBJ2-7, with TRBD2 identical over 11 bases. The length of the CDR3 is 15 residues. Per germline, CDR1 SGDLS and CDR2 YYNGEE. The V and J ends lost 3 bases and 3 bases, in that order; junction bases with no gene match: 5. The CDR3 coding sequence is TGTGCCAGCAGCGAACTAGCGGGGGACCTCTACGAGCAGTACTTC. Residues: CASSELAGDLYEQYF.

The chain links TRBV7-8 to TRBJ2-7; TRBD2 matches at 7 bases. The CDR3 is 13 residues long. The J segment lost 1 base and the V segment lost 5 bases, leaving 2 bases of the junction unmatched. Germline-derived CDR1 and CDR2 are SGHVS and FQNEAQ. CDR3 protein: CASSAGLSYEQYF. CDR3 nucleotide sequence: TGTGCCAGCAGCGCGGGACTATCCTACGAGCAGTACTTC.

The chain uses TRBV15 and TRBJ2-1; no firm D call. Deletions cut 0 bases from V and 12 bases from J, with 12 bases between. The CDR3 length is 13 residues. Germline lookup yields CDR1 LNHNV and CDR2 YYDKDF (reference sequence). CDR3 in DNA: TGTGCCACCAGCAGAGAACCCCACTCGGGGCAGTTCTTC. It translates to CATSREPHSGQFF.

The chain combines TRBV28 with TRBJ2-7; 8 bases match TRBD2. Germline V lookup: CDR1 MDHEN, CDR2 SYDVKM. The CDR3 spans 16 residues. V shed 5 bases, J shed 3 bases, and the junction held 12 bases outside the gene matches. As DNA, the CDR3 is TGTGCCAGCAGTACCCCGGGGGGGGGCGAGCGCTACGAGCAGTACTTC. It is translated as CASSTPGGGERYEQYF.

The chain joins TRBV18 to TRBJ1-1; possibly TRBD1 for D (6 bases). The V gene lost 4 bases and the J gene lost 2 bases, with 17 bases spanning the gap. The V gene's germline CDR1 is KGHSH and CDR2 LQKENI. The CDR3 is 16 residues long. In nucleotides, the CDR3 is TGTGCCAGCTCACGGACAGCCGACAATTTAAACACTGAAGCTTTCTTT. Encoded protein: CASSRTADNLNTEAFF. The variable domain in full, with the rest retrieved from reference TRBV18 and TRBJ1-1, is NAGVMQNPRHLVRRRGQEARLRCSPMKGHSHVYWYRQLPEEGLKFMVYLQKENIIDESGMPKERFSAEFPKEGPSILRIQQVVRGDSAAYFCASSRTADNLNTEAFFGQGTRLTVV.

This clone has only one observation. The V call is TRBV12-3 or TRBV12-4, the J call TRBJ1-5; no reliable D call. This CDR3 region has 12 residues. Deletions cut 3 bases from V and 7 bases from J, with 7 bases between. CDR3 sequence: CASSFQRQPQHF. The DNA of the CDR3 is TGTGCCAGCAGTTTCCAGCGGCAGCCCCAGCATTTT.